This entry concerns a single T cell receptor (beta chain). Its antigen is not known. The treatment was: roughly 11-day PBMC culture with coronavirus spike peptide pools or control peptides (ViraFEST assay). The V end lost 4 bases, the J end lost 2 bases, and 11 bases lay between the germline ends. This CDR3 is 13 amino acids long. The germline gives CDR1 DFQATT, CDR2 SNEGSKA (reference sequence). These data come from a study of vaccination and CD4 T cells after COVID-19. At the level of the study: A median of around 110 days (range 35 to 161) separated diagnosis from post-COVID sampling.

Cultured CD4+ T cells had their DNA profiled by the Oncomine TCR Beta short-read assay. A single record per CDR3 protein comes from TCRdb applying MiXCR to the PCR reads. Of roughly 20,000 distinct CDR3 sequences listed, 45% to 70% are singletons. The clonotype originates from a human donor who had recovered from COVID-19. Source material: CD4+ T cells from blood, cultured in vitro. The chain has TRBV20-1 and TRBJ2-5; D not certain. This chain's CDR3 is CSAILLSQETQYF. DNA of the CDR3: TGCAGTGCTATCTTACTCTCGCAAGAGACCCAGTACTTC.